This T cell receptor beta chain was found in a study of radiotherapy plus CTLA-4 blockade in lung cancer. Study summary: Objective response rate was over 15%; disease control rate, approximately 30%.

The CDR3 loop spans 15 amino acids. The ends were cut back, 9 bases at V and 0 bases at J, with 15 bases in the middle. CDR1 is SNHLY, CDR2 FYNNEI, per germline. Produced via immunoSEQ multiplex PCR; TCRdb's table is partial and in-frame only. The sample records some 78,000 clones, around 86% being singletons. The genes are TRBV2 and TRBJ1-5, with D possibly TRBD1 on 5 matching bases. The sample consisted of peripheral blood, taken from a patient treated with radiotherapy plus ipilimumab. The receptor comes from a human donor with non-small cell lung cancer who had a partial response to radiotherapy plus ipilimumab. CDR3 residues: CASKADSPSNQPQHF. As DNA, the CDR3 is TGTGCCAGTAAGGCCGACAGCCCTAGCAATCAGCCCCAGCATTTT.